Below, 25 T cell receptor beta chains from the same sample are listed, as sequenced in a study of glioma-infiltrating T cells after dendritic cell vaccination. The protocol was immunoSEQ multiplex PCR, while the TCRdb copy is restricted to in-frame clones and leaves out a portion. The repertoire includes about 64,000 clones, around 86% of them detected once, and over 8.5% sits in the top ten. The sample here was blood, taken before dendritic cell vaccination. Source of these receptors: a human donor with glioblastoma.

The chain couples TRBV9 to TRBJ1-5; 9 nucleotides agree with TRBD1. This CDR3 contains 14 residues. V lost 3 bases, J lost 6 bases, and 4 bases stayed unmatched. CDR1 is SGDLS and CDR2 is YYNGEE in the germline V gene. The chain's CDR3 is CASSGGTGTQPQHF. CDR3 DNA sequence: TGTGCCAGCAGCGGAGGGACAGGGACTCAGCCCCAGCATTTT.

This clone was seen a single time. The V gene is TRBV7-9, the J gene TRBJ2-7; D might be TRBD1 (5 bases). Germline loops: CDR1 SEHNR, CDR2 FQNEAQ (reference sequence). CDR3 length equals 14 residues. V was cut by 2 bases and J by 0 bases, with 8 bases left in between. CDR3 sequence: CASSLQDNSYEQYF. Here the CDR3 DNA reads TGTGCCAGCAGCTTACAGGACAACTCCTACGAGCAGTACTTC.

DNA for the CDR3: TGTGCCAGCGGGAGGGGTTACGAGCAGTACTTC. Encoded protein: CASGRGYEQYF. The gene calls are TRBV25-1 and TRBJ2-7, with TRBD2 matching over 7 bases. Germline CDR1 MGHDK, CDR2 SYGVNS. Losses at the gene ends were 8 bases for V and 4 bases for J; bases not matched to a gene: 2. The CDR3 totals 11 residues.

This rearrangement joins TRBV10-3 to TRBJ1-3, with D maybe TRBD1 (6 bases). The CDR3 consists of 15 residues. The germline V and J ends were trimmed by 7 bases and 2 bases, with 15 bases remaining between them. Germline V gives CDR1 ENHRY, CDR2 SYGVKD. The CDR3 spells CAIKNPQGTGNTIYF. The CDR3 region has the DNA TGTGCCATCAAGAACCCTCAGGGGACTGGAAACACCATATATTTT.

This sequence joins TRBV6-4 and TRBJ2-4, with D maybe TRBD2 (5 bases). CDR1 MRHNA and CDR2 SNTAGT come from the germline V gene. This CDR3 comprises 18 residues. V dropped 0 bases and J dropped 0 bases, with 15 bases sitting between them. The CDR3 region is CASSDSGGLCLAKNIQYF. CDR3 coding DNA: TGTGCCAGCAGTGACTCGGGCGGGCTCTGTTTAGCCAAAAACATTCAGTACTTC.

The chain is built from TRBV28 and TRBJ2-7; a possible D gene is TRBD1 (6 bases). CDR1 MDHEN and CDR2 SYDVKM come from the germline V gene. Trimming took 7 bases from V and 0 from J, leaving 16 bases between them. The CDR3 sequence is 15 residues long. The CDR3 protein is CASTGVDSSSYEQYF. CDR3 sequence (DNA): TGTGCCAGCACCGGTGTGGACAGTAGCTCCTACGAGCAGTACTTC.

The chain links TRBV28 to TRBJ1-2; D is unresolved. Trimming pared 7 bases from V and 7 bases from J, leaving 16 bases between. This CDR3 is 13 amino acids long. Germline V CDR1 and CDR2: MDHEN, SYDVKM. The CDR3 bases are TGTGCCAGCACCTACGAGGTCACGGCTGGCTACACCTTC. The encoded protein is CASTYEVTAGYTF.

V usage is TRBV6-6 and J usage is TRBJ1-2; 9 nucleotides match TRBD1. With V trimmed by 5 bases and J by 8 bases, 3 bases remained unmatched. CDR1 and CDR2 from the germline V gene are MNHNY and SVGAGI (reference sequence). CDR3 length: 12 amino acids. In nucleotides, the CDR3 is TGTGCCAGCAGTCAGGGACAGGGCGGCTACACCTTC. Translated: CASSQGQGGYTF.

Here the CDR3 DNA reads TGTGCCAGCAGTTCCCACAGGGGGGAAACTGAAGCTTTCTTT. Protein sequence: CASSSHRGETEAFF. This sequence joins TRBV6-6 and TRBJ1-1; TRBD1 matches at 8 bases. Germline V gene data show CDR1 as MNHNY and CDR2 as SVGAGI (reference sequence). This CDR3 spans 14 amino acids. V gave up 4 bases and J gave up 5 bases; unmatched junction bases: 6.

J is TRBJ1-2 and V is TRBV4-1, with 8 nucleotides matching TRBD1. V shed 8 bases and J 4 bases; nucleotides not matched to a gene: 12. CDR3 length: 15 residues. Germline loops: CDR1 MGHRA, CDR2 YSYEKL. CDR3 DNA: TGCGCCAGCTCCCCGGGACAGGCGATGAGCTATGGCTACACCTTC. It yields the protein CASSPGQAMSYGYTF.

The chain is built from TRBV5-1 and TRBJ2-5; D is possibly TRBD1 (5 bases). V lost 0 bases and J lost 2, with 11 bases in between. CDR1 SGHRS and CDR2 YFSETQ come from the germline V gene. The CDR3 has 15 amino acids. As DNA, the CDR3 is TGCGCCAGCAGCTTGGTGGCAGGGCTTCAAGAGACCCAGTACTTC. The encoded protein is CASSLVAGLQETQYF.

The V gene is TRBV7-9, the J gene TRBJ1-2; unclear D gene. There are 14 residues in the CDR3. CDR1 is SEHNR and CDR2 is FQNEAQ in the germline V gene (reference sequence). V was clipped by 2 bases and J by 5 bases, with 12 bases between them. The CDR3, as DNA: TGTGCCAGCAGCTTAATCCCAGATTCATATGGCTACACCTTC. This translates into CASSLIPDSYGYTF.

Here the CDR3 reads CSVEGQPSLYTF. CDR3 bases: TGCAGCGTTGAAGGACAACCCAGTCTCTACACCTTC. The chain uses TRBV29-1 and TRBJ1-2; D gene unclear. V lost 1 base and J lost 10, with 13 bases in between. CDR1 and CDR2 from the germline V gene are SQVTM and ANQGSEA. This CDR3 comprises 12 residues.

This chain links TRBV19 with TRBJ1-5; no clear D gene. Deletions cut 3 bases from V and 5 bases from J, with 11 bases between. This CDR3 region has 14 residues. CDR1 and CDR2 (germline): LNHDA, SQIVND (reference sequence). CDR3 in amino acids: CASSIRSRDQPQHF. In nucleotides, the CDR3 is TGTGCCAGTAGTATTAGATCGAGGGATCAGCCCCAGCATTTT.

In the case of this clone: A much larger clone sits a single nucleotide away, making a read error possible. The chain recombines TRBV7-8 with TRBJ2-7; D unclear. The CDR3 length is 11 residues. The ends were cut back, 6 bases at V and 1 base at J, with 4 bases in the middle. Germline loops: CDR1 SGHVS, CDR2 FQNEAQ. The CDR3 sequence is CASSPSYEQYF. CDR3 in DNA: TGTGCCAGCAGTCCTTCCTACGAGCAGTACTTC.

CDR3 in amino acids: CASSQAVEQYF. As DNA, the CDR3 is TGTGCCAGCAGCCAAGCAGTCGAGCAGTACTTC. The rearrangement uses TRBV14 and TRBJ2-7; no reliable D call. Germline loops: CDR1 SGHDN, CDR2 FVKESK. V was pared by 1 base and J by 6 bases, with 4 bases between. The CDR3 extends over 11 amino acids.

The genes are TRBV9 and TRBJ2-1; 11 bases match TRBD2. The CDR3 loop spans 15 amino acids. CDR1 and CDR2 (germline): SGDLS, YYNGEE. V was pared by 7 bases and J by 4 bases, with 7 bases of the junction left unmatched. Written as DNA, the CDR3 is TGTGCCAGCGACCCTGGACTAGCGGGTTACAATGAGCAGTTCTTC. Its protein is CASDPGLAGYNEQFF.

The chain links TRBV6-5 to TRBJ2-7, with TRBD2 matching over 12 bases. The CDR3 runs 15 residues. The J segment lost 2 bases and the V segment lost 6 bases, leaving 5 bases of the junction unmatched. CDR1 and CDR2 from the germline V gene are MNHEY and SVGAGI. The chain's CDR3 is CASSLLAGGTYEQYF. The CDR3, as DNA: TGTGCCAGCAGCCTACTAGCGGGGGGTACCTACGAGCAGTACTTC.

V usage is TRBV7-9 and J usage is TRBJ1-5; perhaps TRBD1 as D (5 bases). V was clipped by 7 bases and J by 5 bases, with 9 bases between them. The germline gives CDR1 SEHNR, CDR2 FQNEAQ (reference sequence). The CDR3 has 12 residues. This CDR3 reads CASTLGDQPQHF. The CDR3 DNA reads TGTGCCAGCACCCTAGGGGATCAGCCCCAGCATTTT.

The V gene is TRBV6-4, the J gene TRBJ2-1; the D gene is possibly TRBD2 (5 bases). The CDR3 spans 13 residues. Germline values: CDR1 MRHNA, CDR2 SNTAGT. V lost 5 bases to trimming and J lost 10 bases, with 15 bases between them. The CDR3 loop is CASSRDGEGEQFF. In nucleotides, the CDR3 is TGTGCCAGCAGTCGCGACGGGGAAGGCGAGCAGTTCTTC.

This chain uses TRBV29-1 with TRBJ1-3; no clear D. Trimming removed 6 bases from V and 0 bases from J, with 9 bases in between. The V gene's germline CDR1 is SQVTM and CDR2 ANQGSEA. The CDR3 covers 13 residues. This chain's CDR3 is CSVQMSSGNTIYF. The CDR3 DNA is TGCAGCGTCCAGATGTCCTCTGGAAACACCATATATTTT.

The rearrangement uses TRBV25-1 and TRBJ2-3; D is unclear. Germline-derived CDR1 and CDR2 are MGHDK and SYGVNS. Trimming pared 1 base from V and 1 base from J, leaving 6 bases between. The CDR3 sequence is 14 residues long. Here the CDR3 reads CASSESPGTDTQYF. The CDR3 DNA is TGTGCCAGCAGTGAATCCCCGGGCACAGATACGCAGTATTTT.

CDR3 in DNA: TGTGCCAGCAGTCCCATGGGGCTAGGGGACATTCAGTACTTC. It is translated as CASSPMGLGDIQYF. The gene calls are TRBV2 and TRBJ2-4; maybe TRBD1 (5 bases). There are 14 residues in the CDR3. The V gene lost 5 bases and the J gene lost 8 bases, with 16 bases spanning the gap. Looked up from germline, CDR1 is SNHLY and CDR2 is FYNNEI.

In DNA, the CDR3 is TGTGCCAGCAGCGTAGAACTGGGGGCCAGCGCCGAGCAGTACTTC. Protein product: CASSVELGASAEQYF. This sequence joins TRBV9 and TRBJ2-7; D is perhaps TRBD1 (6 bases). The V gene's germline CDR1 is SGDLS and CDR2 YYNGEE. V lost 0 bases to trimming and J lost 6 bases, with 16 bases between them. The length of the CDR3 is 15 residues.

The chain carries TRBV28 and TRBJ2-7, with TRBD2 identical over 7 bases. V was clipped by 6 bases and J by 6 bases; unmatched bases: 17. This CDR3 is built from 16 residues. Looked up from germline, CDR1 is MDHEN and CDR2 is SYDVKM. The CDR3 DNA sequence: TGTGCCAGCAGCCCCAGTTTGGGGGGGGGACTCCGCGAGCAGTACTTC. Its translation is CASSPSLGGGLREQYF.